The source of this T cell receptor beta chain is a study of blood T cells in healthy people across ages. Next came a second PCR, run for roughly 6 to 11 cycles, which used a sample-barcoded 5' primer along with a J-beta primer mix. TCRdb ran MiXCR on the 5' RACE reads and lists one entry per CDR3 protein. The data contain approximately 1,700,000 distinct CDR3 sequences, approximately 39% of them singletons. Study conclusions and caveats: Donor CMV status, an unknown factor, possibly confounded changes in expanded clonotypes. Diversity figures based on one million T cells were deemed too low. Greater diversity and more naive CD4+ cells were seen in long-lived donors than in aged donors.

Peripheral blood samples of 9 to 10 milliliters were drawn from each donor. About this clonotype itself: Its antigen is not identified.

Germline V lookup: CDR1 DFQATT, CDR2 SNEGSKA (reference sequence). Trimming cost V 5 bases and J 2 bases, with 10 bases left between them. The length of the CDR3 is 13 residues. The chain combines TRBV20-1 with TRBJ1-3; D gene uncertain. The sequencing input was blood. The TCR originated in a human donor in good health. The CDR3 is CSAPIRPGNTIYF. The CDR3 DNA sequence: TGCAGTGCTCCCATAAGACCTGGAAACACCATATATTTT.